The present T cell receptor beta chain was sequenced within a study of T cells in Graves' hyperthyroidism and ophthalmopathy. J was trimmed by 2 bases and V by 5 bases; bases with no gene match: 6. This CDR3 region has 14 residues. Germline loops: CDR1 GTSNPN, CDR2 SVGIG (reference sequence). This clonotype has at least ten counts. Graves' hyperthyroidism was deemed stable given no ophthalmopathy progression within 18 months. Patients having uncontrolled infection, another autoimmune disease, pregnancy or lactation were not included. RNA transcripts were the template for amplifying TCR beta CDR3 regions. The HTBI primer set drove a first-round RT-PCR of the TCR CDR3. From the multiplex PCR reads, TCRdb called clonotypes with MiXCR, one entry per CDR3 protein. The top ten clones hold roughly 10% of a sample with roughly 700,000 distinct CDR3 sequences, 14% of them seen once.

The chain has TRBV30 and TRBJ1-5; TRBD1 matches at 7 bases. The source of this sequence is a woman younger than 30 with Graves' hyperthyroidism. The sequencing sample was made of blood. CDR3 amino acids: CAWSRGLGNQPQHF. The DNA for the CDR3 is TGTGCCTGGTCTAGGGGGCTTGGCAATCAGCCCCAGCATTTT.